This T cell receptor beta chain was identified in a study of T cells in Graves' hyperthyroidism and ophthalmopathy (dated by TCRdb to about 2019). Study-level background: Peripheral blood samples were taken at the time of initial diagnosis, prior to any treatment. Once sampling was done, hyperthyroidism patients were given methimazole at a starting dose of 30 mg daily, whereas ophthalmopathy patients were given high-dose intravenous methylprednisolone. The study also compared thyroid tissue and blood T-cell repertoires from five or six Graves' hyperthyroidism patients. Whether ophthalmopathy could be predicted prospectively was tested in an independent validation cohort made up of roughly 19 hyperthyroidism patients plus 17 patients who later progressed to ophthalmopathy. A discovery cohort of about 100 patients, about 40 with Graves' ophthalmopathy and approximately 60 with stable Graves' hyperthyroidism, was used to find distinguishing TCR V-J signatures. The 75 to 100 discovery patients were divided at random into training and test sets in a 7:3 ratio. TCR Vbeta CDR3 sequencing of some 140 peripheral blood samples (over 40 ophthalmopathy, over 70 hyperthyroidism and some 17 progressor patients) is reported in the paper. The investigation overall reported the following: In validation, the model predicted progression to ophthalmopathy a median of around six months before onset, with roughly 71% sensitivity and around 76% specificity. Most expanded thyroid clonotypes (frequency above 0.001) were also found in blood, which suggests that blood repertoires may mirror thyroid immune responses. A 13 V-J signature model separated ophthalmopathy from stable hyperthyroidism, with around 91% sensitivity and 81.08% specificity in cross-validation and 80%/75% in testing. No statistical method was used to set the sample size in advance, and investigators knew the group allocation.

Inclusive of the bounding cysteine and phenylalanine, the CDR3 is 13 residues long. Of the read, only the CDR3 DNA is kept; its 39 bases are in frame from base 1. Deletion took 9 bases off V and 0 bases off J, with a span of 11 bases between the germline ends. This clonotype came up many times. The antigen this receptor binds is unknown. One base away there is no much larger clone; base qualities are not given. Amplification of TCR beta CDR3 regions was carried out from RNA transcripts. A first-round RT-PCR of the TCR CDR3 used the HTBI primer set with the Qiagen OneStep RT-PCR kit. Libraries were constructed in a second round of multiplex PCR, after which size selection and purification were carried out. Sequencing of the libraries was done on an Illumina HiSeq2000 using paired-end 100 bp reads. The source study handled its data this way. SOAPnuke was used to process the raw data, removing reads that contained adapters or uncalled bases, had a mean Phred below 15, or lacked an exact match to the constant primer or identifier. COPE v1.2.5 was used to merge high-quality paired reads, and clonotypes were defined as unique nucleotide sequences. MiTCR v1.1 was used to align clonotypes to the IMGT TRBV, TRBD and TRBJ reference segments. Only V-J combinations with frequency above 0.0001, covering 99% to 99.2% of repertoires, were analysed. The TCS score was defined as the ratio of F50 (clonal expansion) to E x V (chaos), calculated using BLOSUM62-based TCRdist between CDR3 peptides within each V-J. Welch's t-statistics and random forest reduced 514 V-J features to fewer than 15, which were used in a naive Bayes classifier (R e1071). The public reads were reanalyzed by TCRdb: fastp trimming at Q25, MiXCR alignment, in-frame beta chains only. One record per CDR3 amino acid sequence lists the most common genes and DNA. Here the V and J calls rest on TCRdb's processing, not on the authors' analysis. In this sample the table shows about 520,000 distinct CDR3 sequences, about 24% of which occur a single time. The ten biggest clones cover about 11% of the sample.

Moderately to severely active disease, a Clinical Activity Score of at least 3, a NOSPECS grade of at least 4, and a duration under 3 months were present in ophthalmopathy patients. The study excluded patients with uncontrolled infections, other autoimmune diseases, pregnancy or lactation. Diagnoses were based on clinical symptoms, serum thyroxine and TRAb, thyroid ultrasound and orbital computed tomography. PBMCs were separated from roughly 9.3 ml of fresh peripheral blood using Ficoll-Paque density gradient centrifugation. Trizol reagent was used to extract total RNA, and RNA quality was then checked on an Agilent 2100 Bioanalyzer.

This clonotype was obtained from a woman in her twenties or thirties with Graves' ophthalmopathy. Sample: blood. Recombination linked TRBV12-3 or TRBV12-4 to TRBJ1-1, with TRBD1 perhaps the D gene, on 5 matching bases. The DNA is TGTGCCAGTCAGACAGCTATGAACACTGAAGCTTTCTTT. Its amino acids are CASQTAMNTEAFF.